What follows describes a single TCR beta chain. The target antigen is unknown. This sample stems from a study of Ad26.COV2.S vaccination and SARS-CoV-2 variants. Trimming pared 3 bases from V and 4 bases from J, leaving 9 bases between. The germline V gene has CDR1 ENHRY and CDR2 SYGVKD. This CDR3 has 13 amino acids. Measured with immunoSEQ multiplex PCR; TCRdb has only the in-frame clones, and not every one. This sample has around 340,000 clones, with around 90% found just once. As for treatment: over 15 received Ad26.COV2.S at low or high dose, single or two shots; several received placebo; per-sample allocation not given. Sampling took place 63 days after the first vaccine or placebo injection. Study-wide results and caveats: Total T cell responses were possibly underestimated by TCR breadth and depth analyses. People given the vaccine had a wider spike-specific TCR breadth than placebo recipients did. A substantial breadth of spike-specific CD8+ and CD4+ T cell responses after vaccination has been reported.

This TCR derives from a person aged 18-65 years who received the Ad26.COV2.S COVID-19 vaccine or a placebo. The sequencing here drew on peripheral blood, taken in a trial of Ad26.COV2.S vaccine versus placebo. The rearrangement joins TRBV10-3 to TRBJ1-2; D ambiguous. This CDR3 is CAISDSEIYGYTF. CDR3 in DNA: TGTGCCATCAGTGATTCGGAGATCTATGGCTACACCTTC.